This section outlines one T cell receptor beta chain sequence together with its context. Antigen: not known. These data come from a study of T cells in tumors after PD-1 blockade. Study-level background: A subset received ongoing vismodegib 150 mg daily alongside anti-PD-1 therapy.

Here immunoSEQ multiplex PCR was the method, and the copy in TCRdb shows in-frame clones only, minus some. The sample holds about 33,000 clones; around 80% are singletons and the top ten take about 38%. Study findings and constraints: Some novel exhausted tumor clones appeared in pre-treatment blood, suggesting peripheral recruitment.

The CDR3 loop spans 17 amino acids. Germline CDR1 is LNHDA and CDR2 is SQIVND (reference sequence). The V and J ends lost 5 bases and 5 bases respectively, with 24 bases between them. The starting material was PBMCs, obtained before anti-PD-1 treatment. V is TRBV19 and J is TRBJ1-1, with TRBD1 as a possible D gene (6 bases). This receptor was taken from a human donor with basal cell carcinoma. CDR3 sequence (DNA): TGTGCCAGTAGTCCCCCGGGGGGCCCCTGGGGAAGGACTGAAGCTTTCTTT. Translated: CASSPPGGPWGRTEAFF.